This T cell receptor beta chain was profiled in a study of regulatory T cells in long-lasting Graves disease (dated by TCRdb to the early 2020s). Describing the broader study: Antithyroid drugs had been taken for less than 3 months by newly diagnosed Graves' disease patients. The study was registered as a clinical trial and conducted in China. TCR sequencing covered around 13 persistent and 20 newly diagnosed Graves' disease patients, some 35 samples in total. Peripheral blood TCR sequencing and RNA sequencing compared persistent Graves' disease patients with newly diagnosed Graves' disease patients.

What the study reported, not specific to this receptor: Persistent disease showed preferential use of TRBV28, TRBJ1-2 and TRBJ2-5, whereas newly diagnosed disease favored TRBV20-1 and TRBJ2-1. The authors acknowledged the small sample size as a limitation that may reduce accuracy. Peripheral blood alone was examined, since thyroid tissue, which constituted the primary lesion, could not be accessed. Patients with persistent disease shared more public clonotypes (around 3,000) than newly diagnosed patients did (966). Compared with newly diagnosed patients, persistent Graves' disease patients had lower TCR Shannon entropy and fewer highly expanded clones, which suggests clonal expansion. Sequencing and analysis were restricted to the TCR beta chain.

Library method: multiplex PCR. Sequenced on an Illumina HiSeq 4000. TCR beta libraries were built with iRepertoire HTBI primers and Arm-PCR amplification of CDR3 regions. Gel purification was performed on PCR products prior to sequencing. The original methods were these. Across samples, 60 to 75 TRBV and 14 TRBJ segments were identified and used for gene usage analysis of CDR3 amino acid clonotypes. COPE and FqMerger were used to merge the filtered high-quality paired reads into contigs. BLAST was used to align contigs to the IMGT TRBV, TRBD and TRBJ reference genes, and CDR3 was defined following IMGT. Any clonotype with a frequency above 0.1% was counted as a highly expanded clone. Shannon entropy served as the measure of repertoire diversity, while the Gini coefficient captured V-J evenness. A clonotype was considered public if more than one individual shared it. TCRdb cleaned the public reads at Q25 with fastp, built clones with MiXCR and kept in-frame beta chains. Identical CDR3 proteins give one entry, which carries the most common genes and DNA. The V and J calls, along with clone size, are taken from TCRdb and not from the paper's own processing. The sample profile shows roughly 500,000 distinct CDR3 sequences; approximately 13% of them were found once. The ten biggest clones cover about 9.1% of the sample.

The time point label, as the study defines it: newly diagnosed GD, antithyroid drugs for less than 3 months. For both TCR sequencing and RNA sequencing, RNA was extracted from PBMCs using TRIzol. Graves' disease was diagnosed according to American Thyroid Association guidelines. Recruitment of patients was carried out at an endocrinology department in Xi'an, China. From each patient, nine milliliters of peripheral blood was collected into an EDTA anticoagulant tube. Ficoll Paque Plus density gradient separation was used to isolate PBMCs, and no further T cell sorting was performed. An Agilent 2100 Bioanalyzer and agarose gel were used to check RNA quality, while a NanoDrop 2000 measured RNA concentration. Its CDR3 holds 14 amino acids, cysteine through phenylalanine. This entry keeps only the CDR3 DNA: 42 bases, framed from base 1. Trimming costs V 3 bases and J 3 bases, and their ends lie 11 bases apart. The germline V gene yields MGHRA for CDR1 and YSYEKL for CDR2.

Remarks on this clonotype: The specificity of this receptor is unknown. Per-base quality was not reported, and no clone a single base away is much larger than it.

Separately, the same data were catalogued under a study of T cells in Graves' hyperthyroidism and ophthalmopathy. The second study's paper adds: Graves' hyperthyroidism was defined as stable when no progression to ophthalmopathy occurred over 18 months of follow-up. Hyperthyroidism patients were aged 18 to 65 years and newly diagnosed, with disease duration of less than 2 months. The study excluded patients with uncontrolled infections, other autoimmune diseases, pregnancy or lactation. Diagnoses were based on clinical symptoms, serum thyroxine and TRAb, thyroid ultrasound and orbital computed tomography. A first-round RT-PCR of the TCR CDR3 used the HTBI primer set with the Qiagen OneStep RT-PCR kit. Most expanded thyroid clonotypes (frequency above 0.001) were also detected in blood, suggesting blood repertoires may reflect thyroid immune responses. A model built on a 13 V-J signature distinguished ophthalmopathy from stable hyperthyroidism, reaching around 87% sensitivity and under 84% specificity in cross-validation and 80%/75% in testing. In validation, the model predicted progression to ophthalmopathy with just under 71% sensitivity and about 73% specificity, a median of about six months before onset. TCR V-J signatures able to tell the groups apart were searched for in a discovery cohort of 90 to 100 patients, of whom 40 to 45 had Graves' ophthalmopathy and more than 55 had stable Graves' hyperthyroidism. An independent validation cohort of fewer than 20 hyperthyroidism patients and about 16 patients who later progressed to ophthalmopathy tested prospective prediction of ophthalmopathy. The roughly 100 discovery patients were randomly split 7:3 into training and test sets. Thyroid tissue and blood T-cell repertoires from six Graves' hyperthyroidism patients were also compared in the study. Following sampling, methimazole starting at 30 mg daily was given to hyperthyroidism patients, and high-dose intravenous methylprednisolone was given to ophthalmopathy patients. Libraries were constructed in a second round of multiplex PCR, after which size selection and purification were performed. The libraries were sequenced on an Illumina HiSeq2000 using paired-end 100 bp reads. SOAPnuke was used to process the raw data, throwing out any read that contained adapters or uncalled bases, had a mean Phred below 15, or lacked an exact constant-primer or identifier match. COPE v1.2.5 was used to merge high-quality paired reads, and clonotypes were defined as unique nucleotide sequences. MiTCR v1.1 was used to align clonotypes to the IMGT TRBV, TRBD and TRBJ reference segments. Only V-J combinations with frequency above 0.0001, covering about 99% of repertoires, were analysed. The TCS score was defined as F50 (clonal expansion) divided by E x V (chaos), with BLOSUM62-based TCRdist calculated between CDR3 peptides within each V-J. Welch's t-statistics and random forest reduced just over 500 V-J features to under 15, which were used in a naive Bayes classifier (R e1071). No statistical method was used to fix the sample size in advance, and group allocation was not hidden from the investigators. The paper reports TCR Vbeta CDR3 sequencing of some 140 peripheral blood samples: some 41 ophthalmopathy, roughly 74 hyperthyroidism and around 17 progressor patients.

The sequences come from peripheral blood mononuclear cells (PBMCs), collected at new diagnosis, from a patient treated with antithyroid drugs. This sequence originates from a young man with Graves disease. Donor details come from another sample of the same person, matched by shared clones. The rearranged chain carries TRBV4-1 and TRBJ1-2, with the D segment identity uncertain. Here the CDR3 is given as CASSHPHLDYGYTF. The nucleotide sequence reads TGCGCCAGCAGCCACCCTCACCTAGACTATGGCTACACCTTC.